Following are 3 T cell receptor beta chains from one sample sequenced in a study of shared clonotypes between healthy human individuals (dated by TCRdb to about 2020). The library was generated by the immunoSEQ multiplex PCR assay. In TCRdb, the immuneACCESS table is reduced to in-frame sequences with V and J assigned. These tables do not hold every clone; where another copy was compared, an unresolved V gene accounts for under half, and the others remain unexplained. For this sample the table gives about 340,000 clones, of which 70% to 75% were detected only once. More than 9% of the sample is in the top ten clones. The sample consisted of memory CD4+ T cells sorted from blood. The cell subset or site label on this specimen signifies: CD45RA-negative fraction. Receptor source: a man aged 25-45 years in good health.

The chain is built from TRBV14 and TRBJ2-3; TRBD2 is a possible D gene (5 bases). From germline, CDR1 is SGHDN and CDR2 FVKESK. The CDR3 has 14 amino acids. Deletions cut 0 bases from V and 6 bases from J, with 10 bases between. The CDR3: CASSQEGGSDTQYF. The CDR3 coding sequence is TGTGCCAGCAGCCAAGAAGGAGGATCCGATACGCAGTATTTT.

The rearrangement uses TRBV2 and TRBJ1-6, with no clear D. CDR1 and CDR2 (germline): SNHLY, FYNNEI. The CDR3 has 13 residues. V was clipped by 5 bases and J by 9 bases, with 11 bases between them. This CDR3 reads CASSRGIRSPLHF. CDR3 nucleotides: TGTGCCAGCAGTCGGGGAATCCGTTCACCCCTCCACTTT.

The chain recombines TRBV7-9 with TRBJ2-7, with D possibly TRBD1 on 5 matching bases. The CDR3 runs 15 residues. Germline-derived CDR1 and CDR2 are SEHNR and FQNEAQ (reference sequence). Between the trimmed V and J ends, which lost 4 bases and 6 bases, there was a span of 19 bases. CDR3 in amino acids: CASSSANRPLTEQYF. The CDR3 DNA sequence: TGTGCCAGCAGCTCAGCGAACAGGCCCTTGACCGAGCAGTACTTC.